Included here is one T cell receptor (beta chain) sequence, with context. This sample is drawn from a study of blood T cell repertoires in COVID-19. Study at large: Researchers got acute and convalescent COVID-19 samples from the United States, Italy and Spain. PBMCs, B-cell-depleted T cells, or T cells were the source of the cDNA or gDNA that made up the material.

V gave up 0 bases and J gave up 5 bases; unmatched junction bases: 6. Germline V gene lookup returns CDR1 SNHLY and CDR2 FYNNEI. This CDR3 is built from 15 residues. In the authors' workflow: Reference gene primers were amplified, and this amplification served to estimate nucleated cell counts. The table came from immunoSEQ multiplex PCR; TCRdb's copy has only in-frame clones and leaves some out. Clone size and the V and J calls come from that table; the DNA yielded D and trimming. This sample carries 260,000 or so clones, roughly four fifths of them seen once, and the ten largest clones take about 4.8%.

This sequence joins TRBV2 and TRBJ2-5; 7 nucleotides align to TRBD2. This receptor was obtained from a woman between 65 and 79 years old with acute or convalescent COVID-19. The sequenced sample consisted of peripheral blood. In DNA form, the CDR3 reads TGTGCCAGCAGTGAAGCGCGGGGGTTAGTGGAGACCCAGTACTTC. Translating gives CASSEARGLVETQYF.